This TCR beta chain was found in a study of T cells in Graves' hyperthyroidism and ophthalmopathy. Per the germline V gene, CDR1 is DFQATT and CDR2 is SNEGSKA (reference sequence). V gave up 0 bases and J gave up 3 bases, with 15 bases separating them. The CDR3 loop spans 15 amino acids. Researchers took RNA transcripts and amplified the TCR beta CDR3 regions from them. First-round RT-PCR targeting the TCR CDR3 was performed with the HTBI primer set. One entry per CDR3 protein results from TCRdb running MiXCR on the multiplex PCR reads. Of 700,000 to 950,000 distinct CDR3 sequences listed, around 40% are singletons. Points on this clonotype: What it binds is not known.

Findings of the study overall: Most thyroid clonotypes that were expanded above 0.001 also turned up in blood.

Sequencing was done on a sample of blood. The TCR sequence derives from a middle-aged woman with Graves' hyperthyroidism. The genes are TRBV20-1 and TRBJ2-7; D may correspond to TRBD1 or TRBD2 (7 bases each). CDR3 sequence: CSARDGRGRIYEQYF. CDR3 DNA sequence: TGCAGTGCTAGAGATGGGAGGGGGCGAATCTACGAGCAGTACTTC.